This TCR beta chain stems from a study of blood T cell repertoires in COVID-19. Whole-study context: Samples taken during acute and convalescent COVID-19 were collected in the United States, Italy and Spain. The analysed material was cDNA or gDNA that came from T cells, B-cell-depleted T cells, or PBMCs.

V was pared by 6 bases and J by 0 bases, with 14 bases between. This CDR3 comprises 15 residues. Germline loops: CDR1 MDHEN, CDR2 SYDVKM. Per the original data handling: For nucleated cells, counts were estimated from reference gene primer amplification. Sequenced by immunoSEQ multiplex PCR; TCRdb stores in-frame clones only, minus some. V, J and clone size were drawn from that table, and D and trimming were deduced from the DNA. Of 150,000 to 200,000 clones detected, 70% to 90% appear once; the ten largest clones hold 0.78%. This chain links TRBV28 with TRBJ1-2; perhaps TRBD1 as D (6 bases). Sequencing used peripheral blood. The sequence came from a woman aged 65 to 85 with acute or convalescent COVID-19. The CDR3 DNA is TGTGCCAGCAGAAATACAGGGAAGGCTAACTATGGCTACACCTTC. Encoded protein: CASRNTGKANYGYTF.